The source of this T cell receptor beta chain is a study of shared clonotypes between healthy human individuals. Study in general: Researchers assigned three CD4 naive, three CD4 memory, two CD8 naive and one CD8 memory plate to each donor. Study-level points and caveats: What rarefaction showed was incomplete sorted-subset sequencing despite large depth.

CD8 cells regarded as naive lacked CD45RO, were positively chosen for CCR7, and omitted terminally differentiated effector memory CD45RA+ cells. On this clone: Its antigen is unknown.

Assay: immunoSEQ multiplex PCR; the TCRdb copy retains only in-frame clones and omits some. The sample records around 700,000 clones, around 92% being singletons. Trimming took off 4 bases at V and 1 base at J, with 14 bases between the two ends. The CDR3 spans 15 residues. The germline gives CDR1 SGHKS, CDR2 YYEKEE (reference sequence). Source material: naive CD8+ T cells sorted from blood. The V gene is TRBV5-5, the J gene TRBJ2-5; D unclear. The TCR sequence derives from a man aged 30 to 45 in good health. Here the CDR3 DNA reads TGTGCCAGCAGCCCCGTGGGCAGGTTCCAAGAGACCCAGTACTTC. Its protein is CASSPVGRFQETQYF.